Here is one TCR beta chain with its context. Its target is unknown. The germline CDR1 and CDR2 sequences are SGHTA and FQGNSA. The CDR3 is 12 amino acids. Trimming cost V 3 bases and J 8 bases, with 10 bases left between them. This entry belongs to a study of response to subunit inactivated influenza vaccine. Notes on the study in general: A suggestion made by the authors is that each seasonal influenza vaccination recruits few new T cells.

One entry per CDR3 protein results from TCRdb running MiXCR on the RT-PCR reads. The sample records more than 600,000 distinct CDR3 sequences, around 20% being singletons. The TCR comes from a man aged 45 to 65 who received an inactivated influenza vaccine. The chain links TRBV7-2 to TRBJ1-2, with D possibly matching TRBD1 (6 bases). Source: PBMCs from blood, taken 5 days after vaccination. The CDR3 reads CASSFTGRGYTF. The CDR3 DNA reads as TGTGCCAGCAGCTTTACAGGGCGAGGCTACACCTTC.